The source of this TCR beta chain is a study of T cell responses to AZD1222 COVID-19 vaccine. Findings and caveats of the study: No repertoire was sampled before or during the peak T cell response, only after it. At baseline, just five or six AZD1222 recipients tested seropositive. Clonal diversity was possibly underestimated, and white British individuals and females predominated among donors.

As to this clone: No antigen is known for it.

Clones were read by immunoSEQ multiplex PCR, and TCRdb kept only the in-frame ones, dropping some. This table has approximately 190,000 clones, about 93% appearing once. Both about-4-week and about-12-week second-dose recipients were combined. Per germline, CDR1 MNHEY and CDR2 SVGAGI. This CDR3 has 14 residues. Germline trimming cut 0 bases from V and 8 bases from J; bases unmatched to any gene: 3. This clonotype was sampled from an adult who received the AZD1222 COVID-19 vaccine. This material consisted of peripheral blood, taken 28 days after the second AZD1222 dose. The gene calls are TRBV6-5 and TRBJ1-4; 7 nucleotides align to TRBD1. The chain's CDR3 is CASSYSSGGEKLFF. CDR3 DNA: TGTGCCAGCAGTTACTCGTCAGGGGGGGAAAAACTGTTTTTT.